This T cell receptor (beta chain) was found in a study of T-cell memory formation after mild COVID-19. Study findings and constraints: Clones which contracted sat mainly in CM and EM if CD4+, and in EMRA if CD8+. Prior to infection, memory already included some responding clones, suggesting cross-reactive memory joined.

This clonotype was seen a handful of times. Antigen: not known. TCRdb processed the 5' RACE reads anew with MiXCR; each CDR3 protein has one entry. The data show fewer than 550,000 distinct CDR3 sequences, around 20% seen once. Germline loops: CDR1 SGHTA, CDR2 FQGNSA. This CDR3 has 18 amino acids. V lost 4 bases and J lost 5; bases outside the gene matches: 17. The TCR originated in an adult woman who had mild COVID-19 (a few samples of this study predate the infection). Cell type and time point are not known. Input material: PBMCs or a T cell subset sorted from them (not recorded which). V and J are TRBV7-2 and TRBJ2-5; the match to TRBD2 covers 9 bases. The CDR3 here is CASSSTGRNAGGRETQYF. The CDR3 DNA follows: TGTGCCAGCAGCTCGACAGGACGCAACGCGGGAGGGCGGGAGACCCAGTACTTC.